This T cell receptor (beta chain) was found in a study of CD8 T cells in ankylosing spondylitis. General observations from the study: Relatively rare in peripheral blood, disease-linked clones were also CD8+. Reportedly, disease-linked clones are significantly enriched in ankylosing spondylitis patients' matched synovial fluid. A TCR beta motif of seven or eight highly homologous variants appeared characteristic of ankylosing spondylitis blood.

This clonotype was found many times. Its target is unknown. V gave up 3 bases and J gave up 4 bases, with 9 bases separating them. The CDR3 covers 13 residues. Germline CDR1 and CDR2: MDHEN and SYDVKM. Construction of TCR beta libraries was performed using quantitative 5'-RACE with molecular barcodes. Each CDR3 protein gets one entry after TCRdb re-called the 5' RACE reads with MiXCR. The repertoire holds some 250,000 distinct CDR3 sequences, with around 25% as singletons. Sequencing input: blood, either unsorted or a sorted T cell fraction (not recorded which). The receptor comes from a male donor with ankylosing spondylitis or in good health (not recorded which). The chain has TRBV28 and TRBJ2-5; weak D call: TRBD1 (6 bases). The chain's CDR3 is CASSFKGGETQYF. CDR3 sequence (DNA): TGTGCCAGCAGTTTTAAAGGGGGAGAGACCCAGTACTTC.